This T cell receptor beta chain was found in a study of naive and memory T cell subsets. Regarding the study as a whole: There was no ground truth to check naive and memory subset results.

The V end was cut by 0 bases, the J end by 1 base, with 13 bases between. CDR1 MGHRA and CDR2 YSYEKL come from the germline V gene. The CDR3 spans 16 residues. A word on this clonotype: No antigen is known for it.

Two oligonucleotides, mixed equimolar, formed the beta constant-region primer covering TRBC1 and TRBC2. TCRdb independently ran MiXCR on the UMI-ligation and nested PCR reads; one entry per CDR3 protein. The sample yields around 160,000 distinct CDR3 sequences, approximately 17% seen once. Alpha and beta libraries were amplified separately from the second PCR onward. CD4+ T cell IFNgamma after overnight CMV lysate exposure gave donor CMV status. The specimen sequenced was naive CD4+ T cells from blood. This sequence originates from a human donor in good health. The rearrangement uses TRBV4-1 and TRBJ2-7; no definite D call. CDR3 sequence reads: CASSQDRQSSSYEQYF. In DNA form, the CDR3 reads TGCGCCAGCAGCCAAGATCGGCAGTCTTCTTCCTACGAGCAGTACTTC.